Listed here are 8 T cell receptor beta chains from one sample, sequenced in a study of blood T cell repertoires in COVID-19. Assay used: immunoSEQ multiplex PCR; TCRdb lists only in-frame clones, some missing. The repertoire holds about 250,000 clones, with around 89% as singletons. The sequenced sample was peripheral blood. The source is a woman in her 30s with COVID-19, enrolled during active disease.

The chain combines TRBV2 with TRBJ2-7; D gene unclear. Germline values: CDR1 SNHLY, CDR2 FYNNEI. V lost 10 bases to trimming and J lost 5 bases, with 18 bases between them. The CDR3 loop spans 13 amino acids. Here the CDR3 reads CATQTGSLDEQYF. CDR3 in DNA: TGTGCCACCCAGACTGGGTCCCTGGACGAGCAGTACTTC.

The V and J genes are TRBV6-6 and TRBJ2-3, with a tentative D call TRBD2 (5 bases). V lost 5 bases and J lost 4, with 10 bases in between. The CDR3 has 13 residues. Germline CDR1 MNHNY, CDR2 SVGAGI (reference sequence). The CDR3 region is CASSLLGPDTQYF. Written as DNA, the CDR3 is TGTGCCAGCAGTCTACTAGGGCCAGATACGCAGTATTTT.

The chain couples TRBV19 to TRBJ1-2; D uncertain. Germline loops: CDR1 LNHDA, CDR2 SQIVND (reference sequence). Trimming pared 8 bases from V and 2 bases from J, leaving 9 bases between. This CDR3 spans 12 amino acids. Here the CDR3 DNA reads TGTGCCAGTGAGGTCGAAAACTATGGCTACACCTTC. The encoded protein is CASEVENYGYTF.

This clone was detected only a few times. The chain couples TRBV6-2 or TRBV6-3 to TRBJ2-5; TRBD2 matches at 8 bases. V was clipped by 2 bases and J by 0 bases; unmatched bases: 14. This CDR3 has 19 residues. Germline V lookup: CDR1 MNHEY, CDR2 SVGEGT. The CDR3 is CASSYTSQRGPGYQETQYF. CDR3 DNA sequence: TGTGCCAGCAGTTACACATCCCAGCGGGGGCCGGGATACCAAGAGACCCAGTACTTC.

The chain employs TRBV3-1 (or the pseudogene TRBV3-2) and TRBJ2-2; D might be TRBD2 (5 bases). The V end lost 0 bases, the J end lost 8 bases, and 13 bases lay between the germline ends. The CDR3 is 15 residues long. CDR1 LGHDT and CDR2 YNNKEL come from the germline V gene (reference sequence). The CDR3 coding sequence is TGTGCCAGCAGCCAAGACGGATTAAAGCGGGGGGAGCTGTTTTTT. Amino acids: CASSQDGLKRGELFF.

This sequence joins TRBV12-3 or TRBV12-4 and TRBJ1-1, with D uncertain. V shed 1 base and J shed 8 bases, with 8 bases lying between them. This CDR3 has 12 residues. CDR3 region: CASSLEGLEAFF. The DNA for the CDR3 is TGTGCCAGCAGTTTAGAAGGACTGGAAGCTTTCTTT.

V is TRBV27 and J is TRBJ2-1, with TRBD2 matching over 9 bases. With 5 bases clipped from V and 6 bases from J, the junction kept 8 bases outside the gene matches. Germline-derived CDR1 and CDR2 are MNHEY and SMNVEV (reference sequence). The CDR3 runs 15 residues. The CDR3 bases are TGTGCCAGCAGTCCAGGGACTAGCAGGGGCAATGAGCAGTTCTTC. Amino acid sequence: CASSPGTSRGNEQFF.

This clone was seen just once. The V gene is TRBV5-1, the J gene TRBJ2-7; the match to TRBD1 covers 7 bases. The V gene's germline CDR1 is SGHRS and CDR2 YFSETQ. The CDR3 has 13 amino acids. Losses at the gene ends were 5 bases for V and 3 bases for J; bases not matched to a gene: 5. The CDR3 is CASSNGQVYEQYF. The CDR3 nucleotides read TGCGCCAGCAGTAACGGACAGGTCTACGAGCAGTACTTC.